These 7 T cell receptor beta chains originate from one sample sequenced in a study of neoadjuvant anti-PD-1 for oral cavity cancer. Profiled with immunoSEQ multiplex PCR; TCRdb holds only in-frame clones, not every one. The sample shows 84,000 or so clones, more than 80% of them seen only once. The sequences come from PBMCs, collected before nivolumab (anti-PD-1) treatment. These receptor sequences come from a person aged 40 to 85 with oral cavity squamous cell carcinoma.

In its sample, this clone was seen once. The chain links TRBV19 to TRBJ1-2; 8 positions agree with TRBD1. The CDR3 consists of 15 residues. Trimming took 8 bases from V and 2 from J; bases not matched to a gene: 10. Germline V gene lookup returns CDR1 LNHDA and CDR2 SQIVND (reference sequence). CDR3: CASGPRDRRNYGYTF. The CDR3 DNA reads TGTGCCAGTGGACCCCGGGACAGGCGGAACTATGGCTACACCTTC. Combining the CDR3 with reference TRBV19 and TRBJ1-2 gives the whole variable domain DGGITQSPKYLFRKEGQNVTLSCEQNLNHDAMYWYRQDPGQGLRLIYYSQIVNDFQKGDIAEGYSVSREKKESFPLTVTSAQKNPTAFYLCASGPRDRRNYGYTFGSGTRLTVV.

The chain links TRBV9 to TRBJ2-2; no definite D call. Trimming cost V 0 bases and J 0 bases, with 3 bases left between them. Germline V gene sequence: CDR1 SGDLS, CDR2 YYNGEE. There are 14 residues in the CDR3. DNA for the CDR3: TGTGCCAGCAGCGTAGACCCGAACACCGGGGAGCTGTTTTTT. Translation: CASSVDPNTGELFF.

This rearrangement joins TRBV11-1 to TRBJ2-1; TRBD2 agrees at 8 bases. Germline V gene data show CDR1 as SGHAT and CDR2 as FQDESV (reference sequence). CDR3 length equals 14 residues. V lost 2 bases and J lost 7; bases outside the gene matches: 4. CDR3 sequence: CASSLPAGANEQFF. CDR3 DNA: TGTGCCAGCAGCTTACCAGCGGGAGCAAATGAGCAGTTCTTC.

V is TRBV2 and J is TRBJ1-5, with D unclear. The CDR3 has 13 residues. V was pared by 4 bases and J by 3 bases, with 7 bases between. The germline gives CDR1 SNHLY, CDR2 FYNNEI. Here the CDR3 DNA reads TGTGCCAGCAGTGGGGGAGTCAATCAGCCCCAGCATTTT. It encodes CASSGGVNQPQHF.

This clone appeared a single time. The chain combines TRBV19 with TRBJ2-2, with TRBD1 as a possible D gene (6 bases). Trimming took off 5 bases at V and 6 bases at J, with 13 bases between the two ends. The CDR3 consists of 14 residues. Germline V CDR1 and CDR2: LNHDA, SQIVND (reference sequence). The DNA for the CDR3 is TGTGCCAGTAGTGCCACCCAGGGGTCCGGGGAGCTGTTTTTT. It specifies CASSATQGSGELFF.

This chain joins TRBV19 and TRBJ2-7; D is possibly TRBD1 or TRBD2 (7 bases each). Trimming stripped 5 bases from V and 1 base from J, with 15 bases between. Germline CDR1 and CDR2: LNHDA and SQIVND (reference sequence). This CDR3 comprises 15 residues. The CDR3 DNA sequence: TGTGCCAGTAGTCTCCAGGGGGGGGTGTCCTACGAGCAGTACTTC. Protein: CASSLQGGVSYEQYF. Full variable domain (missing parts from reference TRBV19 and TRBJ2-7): DGGITQSPKYLFRKEGQNVTLSCEQNLNHDAMYWYRQDPGQGLRLIYYSQIVNDFQKGDIAEGYSVSREKKESFPLTVTSAQKNPTAFYLCASSLQGGVSYEQYFGPGTRLTVT.

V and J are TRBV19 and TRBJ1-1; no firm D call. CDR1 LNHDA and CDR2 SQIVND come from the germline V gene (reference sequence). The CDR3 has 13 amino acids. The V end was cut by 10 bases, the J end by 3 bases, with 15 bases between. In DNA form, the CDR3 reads TGTGCCACTTCAGTGATTGTGGACACTGAAGCTTTCTTT. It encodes CATSVIVDTEAFF.